Below, 27 T cell receptor beta chains from the same sample are listed, as sequenced in a study of blood T cell repertoires in COVID-19. The data were produced by immunoSEQ multiplex PCR, yet TCRdb's version contains in-frame clones alone and is incomplete. Of more than 250,000 clones listed, 89% are singletons. What was sequenced was peripheral blood. These receptors were obtained from a man in his late teens or twenties who had recovered from COVID-19.

This clone was found once. This chain uses TRBV19 with TRBJ1-5; D gene unclear. This CDR3 is built from 15 residues. Germline V gene sequence: CDR1 LNHDA, CDR2 SQIVND (reference sequence). V lost 3 bases and J 0 bases, leaving 9 bases between the germline ends. The CDR3 bases are TGTGCCAGTAGTATCAGCGGGAATAGCAATCAGCCCCAGCATTTT. Amino acid sequence: CASSISGNSNQPQHF.

V and J are TRBV19 and TRBJ1-1; 10 positions agree with TRBD1. Germline CDR1 LNHDA, CDR2 SQIVND (reference sequence). The CDR3 has 17 residues. J lost 5 bases, V lost 1 base, and 10 bases had no gene match. The CDR3 loop is CASSIARDRGHRTEAFF. In nucleotides, the CDR3 is TGTGCCAGTAGTATAGCCAGGGACAGGGGTCATCGAACTGAAGCTTTCTTT. Full variable domain (rest looked up from reference TRBV19 and TRBJ1-1): DGGITQSPKYLFRKEGQNVTLSCEQNLNHDAMYWYRQDPGQGLRLIYYSQIVNDFQKGDIAEGYSVSREKKESFPLTVTSAQKNPTAFYLCASSIARDRGHRTEAFFGQGTRLTVV.

CDR3 bases: TGTGCCAGCTTGGAGGGCCCCGGCGATGAGCAGTTCTTC. This gives the protein CASLEGPGDEQFF. The chain has TRBV6-5 and TRBJ2-1; possible D gene TRBD2, 6 bases. The CDR3 consists of 13 residues. Germline V gene lookup returns CDR1 MNHEY and CDR2 SVGAGI. V was clipped by 8 bases and J by 8 bases, with 16 bases between them.

The chain carries TRBV3-1 (or the pseudogene TRBV3-2) and TRBJ2-1, with 8 bases identical to TRBD2. Unmatched junction bases numbered 1, after V lost 2 bases and J lost 1 base. The CDR3 runs 15 residues. Germline V gene lookup returns CDR1 LGHDT and CDR2 YNNKEL (reference sequence). The CDR3 DNA reads as TGTGCCAGCAGCCAAATAGCGGGGTCCTACAATGAGCAGTTCTTC. Its protein product is CASSQIAGSYNEQFF.

V is TRBV2 and J is TRBJ2-1; D might be TRBD2 (6 bases). Germline-derived CDR1 and CDR2 are SNHLY and FYNNEI. Trimming pared 1 base from V and 3 bases from J, leaving 10 bases between. This CDR3 is built from 15 residues. This CDR3 reads CASSEVAGLYNEQFF. CDR3 coding DNA: TGTGCCAGCAGTGAAGTGGCGGGGCTCTACAATGAGCAGTTCTTC.

The chain joins TRBV19 to TRBJ1-2, with 8 bases lining up with TRBD1. The CDR3 spans 16 residues. V dropped 5 bases and J dropped 5; count of bases not matched to a gene: 13. Germline values: CDR1 LNHDA, CDR2 SQIVND (reference sequence). The CDR3 region has the DNA TGTGCCAGTAGTCCGACTCGGCCAGGGGGCTGGTATGGCTACACCTTC. Protein: CASSPTRPGGWYGYTF.

The chain recombines TRBV7-9 with TRBJ2-3, with TRBD2 matching over 11 bases. CDR1 and CDR2 (germline): SEHNR, FQNEAQ (reference sequence). The junction had 11 bases not matched to a gene; V was cut back by 4 bases and J by 2 bases. The CDR3 has 18 amino acids. CDR3 amino acids: CASSSSSGGKSNTDTQYF. As DNA, the CDR3 is TGTGCCAGCAGCTCGTCTAGCGGGGGGAAATCAAACACAGATACGCAGTATTTT.

The gene calls are TRBV4-2 and TRBJ1-3, with 9 bases identical to TRBD1. Germline V lookup: CDR1 LGHNA, CDR2 YNFKEQ. The CDR3 has 15 residues. Losses at the gene ends were 3 bases for V and 4 bases for J; bases not matched to a gene: 4. The CDR3 is CASSQRDREGNTIYF. CDR3 nucleotides: TGTGCCAGCAGCCAGAGGGACAGGGAGGGAAACACCATATATTTT.

This sequence joins TRBV25-1 and TRBJ2-2; D might be TRBD1 (5 bases). The V gene's germline CDR1 is MGHDK and CDR2 SYGVNS. V was trimmed by 2 bases and J by 4 bases, leaving 8 bases between them. This CDR3 has 14 amino acids. Written as DNA, the CDR3 is TGTGCCAGCAGTGAAGCAGGGATCACCGGGGAGCTGTTTTTT. Protein product: CASSEAGITGELFF.

Turning to this clone: Other DNA sequences within the sample encode an identical CDR3. V gene TRBV18 combines with J gene TRBJ2-7; D unresolved. This CDR3 is built from 13 residues. The germline gives CDR1 KGHSH, CDR2 LQKENI. The V end was cut by 3 bases, the J end by 4 bases, with 10 bases between. The CDR3 nucleotides are TGTGCCAGCTCACCCTCCGTAGTGTACGAGCAGTACTTC. It codes for CASSPSVVYEQYF.

The table lists this clone with a few counts. The chain employs TRBV10-1 and TRBJ2-1, with 12 bases identical to TRBD2. The J segment lost 5 bases and the V segment lost 3 bases, leaving 5 bases of the junction unmatched. Looked up from germline, CDR1 is WNHNN and CDR2 is SYGVQD (reference sequence). The CDR3 has 16 amino acids. The CDR3 region has the DNA TGCGCCAGCAGTGAACCGGGACTAGCGGGCCACAATGAGCAGTTCTTC. Translating gives CASSEPGLAGHNEQFF.

This rearrangement joins TRBV15 to TRBJ1-6; 8 bases agree with TRBD1. The CDR3 sequence is 15 residues long. Trimming took 5 bases from V and 9 from J; bases not matched to a gene: 9. Germline CDR1 reads LNHNV; CDR2 reads YYDKDF (reference sequence). CDR3 coding DNA: TGTGCCACCAGCCGCGACAGGGGCGGATTTTCACCCCTCCACTTT. It encodes CATSRDRGGFSPLHF.

This rearrangement joins TRBV19 to TRBJ2-1; 10 bases align to TRBD1. The ends lost 5 bases at V and 2 bases at J; junction bases unmatched: 3. Germline CDR1 and CDR2: LNHDA and SQIVND (reference sequence). The CDR3 runs 15 residues. The CDR3 loop is CASSHGTGAYNEQFF. The CDR3 nucleotides are TGTGCCAGTAGTCACGGGACAGGGGCCTACAATGAGCAGTTCTTC.

The chain is built from TRBV19 and TRBJ2-7; possible D gene TRBD2, 5 bases. The germline CDR1 and CDR2 sequences are LNHDA and SQIVND (reference sequence). Trimming cost V 10 bases and J 0 bases, with 19 bases left between them. The CDR3 covers 15 residues. The CDR3 DNA is TGTGCCACCAATAAAGGGTCGGGGAGCTCCTACGAGCAGTACTTC. Protein sequence: CATNKGSGSSYEQYF.

This chain uses TRBV6-1 with TRBJ2-4; 7 bases match TRBD2. Germline V gene sequence: CDR1 MNHNS, CDR2 SASEGT. Unmatched junction bases numbered 14, after V lost 2 bases and J lost 7 bases. The CDR3 runs 17 residues. CDR3 sequence reads: CASSEISRREPVNIQYF. The CDR3 DNA reads as TGTGCCAGCAGTGAAATTAGCAGGCGGGAGCCAGTGAACATTCAGTACTTC.

The V and J genes are TRBV11-2 and TRBJ2-7, with D perhaps TRBD1 (6 bases). The CDR3 contains 13 residues. CDR1 is SGHAT and CDR2 is FQNNGV in the germline V gene. V lost 4 bases to trimming and J lost 3 bases, with 10 bases between them. The CDR3 sequence is CASSSQGIYEQYF. Here the CDR3 DNA reads TGTGCCAGCAGCTCACAGGGAATCTACGAGCAGTACTTC.

The chain is built from TRBV28 and TRBJ1-2, with D uncertain. Germline V gives CDR1 MDHEN, CDR2 SYDVKM. This CDR3 has 11 amino acids. The V gene lost 3 bases and the J gene lost 8 bases, with 7 bases spanning the gap. CDR3 DNA sequence: TGTGCCAGCAGTTTCGGAGGGGGCTACACCTTC. Translated, it gives CASSFGGGYTF.

V is TRBV6-4 and J is TRBJ2-3, with a weak D call TRBD1 (5 bases). CDR1 MRHNA and CDR2 SNTAGT come from the germline V gene. V was pared by 0 bases and J by 2 bases, with 9 bases between. The CDR3 runs to 15 residues. The CDR3 protein is CASSDSIGDTDTQYF. Here the CDR3 DNA reads TGTGCCAGCAGTGACTCGATAGGGGACACAGATACGCAGTATTTT.

This chain joins TRBV18 and TRBJ1-1; no definite D call. Trimming took off 6 bases at V and 4 bases at J, with 12 bases between the two ends. The CDR3 length is 13 residues. Germline CDR1 KGHSH, CDR2 LQKENI. CDR3 region: CASSQTEGTEAFF. In DNA, the CDR3 is TGTGCCAGCTCTCAAACAGAGGGCACTGAAGCTTTCTTT.

J is TRBJ2-3 and V is TRBV25-1; no firm D call. The CDR3 spans 14 residues. Trimming took off 3 bases at V and 1 base at J, with 8 bases between the two ends. Germline V gene sequence: CDR1 MGHDK, CDR2 SYGVNS. The CDR3 sequence is CASSELSGTDTQYF. The CDR3 DNA reads TGTGCCAGCAGTGAGTTAAGCGGCACAGATACGCAGTATTTT. The full variable domain, completed using reference TRBV25-1 and TRBJ2-3, is EADIYQTPRYLVIGTGKKITLECSQTMGHDKMYWYQQDPGMELHLIHYSYGVNSTEKGDLSSESTVSRIRTEHFPLTLESARPSHTSQYLCASSELSGTDTQYFGPGTRLTVL.

This sequence joins TRBV4-1 and TRBJ1-2; no reliable D call. Trimming cost V 1 base and J 0 bases, with 12 bases left between them. CDR1 and CDR2 from the germline V gene are MGHRA and YSYEKL. CDR3 length: 16 amino acids. The CDR3 nucleotides read TGCGCCAGCAGCCAAGGACTCGACGGGTCTAACTATGGCTACACCTTC. It yields the protein CASSQGLDGSNYGYTF.

The chain carries TRBV7-9 and TRBJ1-1; 8 bases match TRBD1. The CDR3 is 13 amino acids. The germline V gene has CDR1 SEHNR and CDR2 FQNEAQ (reference sequence). V was clipped by 6 bases and J by 8 bases; unmatched bases: 8. In DNA form, the CDR3 reads TGTGCCAGCAGTTATATGGACAGGGAGGAAGCTTTCTTT. Encoded protein: CASSYMDREEAFF. Combining the CDR3 with reference TRBV7-9 and TRBJ1-1 gives the whole variable domain DTGVSQNPRHKITKRGQNVTFRCDPISEHNRLYWYRQTLGQGPEFLTYFQNEAQLEKSRLLSDRFSAERPKGSFSTLEIQRTEQGDSAMYLCASSYMDREEAFFGQGTRLTVV.

This chain uses TRBV7-3 with TRBJ2-3; D perhaps matches TRBD2 (6 bases). The V end was cut by 4 bases, the J end by 5 bases, with 10 bases between. Germline V gene data show CDR1 as SGHTA and CDR2 as FQGTGA. This CDR3 has 13 amino acids. The CDR3 DNA reads TGTGCCAGCAGCTCCCGACTAGTAGATACGCAGTATTTT. Translated: CASSSRLVDTQYF.

The J gene is TRBJ1-1, the V gene TRBV5-1; 8 bases fit TRBD1. The junction had 4 bases not matched to a gene; V was cut back by 4 bases and J by 2 bases. Germline V gene lookup returns CDR1 SGHRS and CDR2 YFSETQ. The CDR3 runs to 14 residues. The CDR3 is CASSQQGGNTEAFF. The CDR3 DNA reads as TGCGCCAGCAGCCAACAGGGGGGAAACACTGAAGCTTTCTTT.

This chain links TRBV2 with TRBJ1-4; D is possibly TRBD1 (5 bases). The CDR3 runs 13 residues. Germline V gives CDR1 SNHLY, CDR2 FYNNEI. Trimming took off 7 bases at V and 8 bases at J, with 14 bases between the two ends. For the CDR3, the DNA is TGTGCCAGCACGGGGGTGGCTGGGGAAAAACTGTTTTTT. Translation: CASTGVAGEKLFF.

As to this clone: Other nucleotide sequences from this sample produce the same CDR3. The chain couples TRBV29-1 to TRBJ2-2; D is perhaps TRBD2 (6 bases). V gave up 6 bases and J gave up 6 bases, with 11 bases separating them. Germline values: CDR1 SQVTM, CDR2 ANQGSEA. This CDR3 is built from 12 residues. The DNA for the CDR3 is TGCAGCGTCGAGGGAGGCGCCGGGGAGCTGTTTTTT. It codes for CSVEGGAGELFF.

This sequence joins TRBV7-8 and TRBJ1-1; TRBD1 aligns across 7 bases. V lost 2 bases, J lost 0 bases, and 9 bases stayed unmatched. The CDR3 length is 17 residues. Germline lookup yields CDR1 SGHVS and CDR2 FQNEAQ. The CDR3 bases are TGTGCCAGCAGCTTAAAGGGGGCGTTGAGCATGAACACTGAAGCTTTCTTT. Translated: CASSLKGALSMNTEAFF.